Presented here are 5 T cell receptor beta chains from one specimen sequenced in a study of early T cells in non-severe SARS-CoV-2 infection. TCRdb fed the 5' RACE reads into MiXCR, producing one record per CDR3 protein. The sample includes some 64,000 distinct CDR3 sequences, 8.8% seen only once; the top ten take roughly 12%. The material was whole blood, obtained at baseline. The source is an adult who was a healthcare worker with PCR-confirmed SARS-CoV-2 infection or an uninfected control (not recorded which).

This clonotype was seen many times. The chain is built from TRBV7-9 and TRBJ1-5, with 8 bases identical to TRBD1. This CDR3 is 15 amino acids long. With 5 bases clipped from V and 4 bases from J, the junction kept 7 bases outside the gene matches. The germline CDR1 and CDR2 sequences are SEHNR and FQNEAQ (reference sequence). The CDR3 nucleotides are TGTGCCAGCAGCGCGACAGGGGCGGGGAATCAGCCCCAGCATTTT. Its translation: CASSATGAGNQPQHF.

The chain has TRBV27 and TRBJ1-4; 7 positions agree with TRBD1. V shed 6 bases and J 5 bases; nucleotides not matched to a gene: 15. The CDR3 has 17 residues. Looked up from germline, CDR1 is MNHEY and CDR2 is SMNVEV (reference sequence). In DNA, the CDR3 is TGTGCCAGCAGCGCGCTCGAATTAACGGGACAGAATGAAAAACTGTTTTTT. Protein product: CASSALELTGQNEKLFF.

This clonotype was counted between two and nine times. The rearrangement uses TRBV7-6 and TRBJ2-6; possible D gene TRBD1, 5 bases. V was pared by 5 bases and J by 0 bases, with 5 bases between. The germline V gene encodes CDR1 SGHVS and CDR2 FNYEAQ. The CDR3 consists of 14 residues. CDR3 in amino acids: CASSRGSGANVLTF. CDR3 DNA sequence: TGTGCCAGCAGCAGGGGCTCTGGGGCCAACGTCCTGACTTTC.

This clonotype was counted between two and nine times. The chain links TRBV2 to TRBJ2-7; D ambiguous. CDR1 is SNHLY and CDR2 is FYNNEI in the germline V gene. V was shortened by 1 base and J by 2 bases, with 18 bases between the two germline ends. The CDR3 contains 17 residues. The CDR3 DNA reads TGTGCCAGCAGTGAAGGTCTTGGGTCGTTAAGACCCTACGAGCAGTACTTC. This sequence encodes CASSEGLGSLRPYEQYF.

This clonotype has just a few counts. The chain employs TRBV11-2 and TRBJ2-3; 10 bases align to TRBD2. J lost 7 bases, V lost 4 bases, and 17 bases had no gene match. Germline values: CDR1 SGHAT, CDR2 FQNNGV. The CDR3 has 18 amino acids. The CDR3 region is CASSSPISSGRDPYTQYF. CDR3 coding DNA: TGTGCCAGCAGCTCTCCGATCTCGAGCGGGAGGGACCCTTATACGCAGTATTTT.